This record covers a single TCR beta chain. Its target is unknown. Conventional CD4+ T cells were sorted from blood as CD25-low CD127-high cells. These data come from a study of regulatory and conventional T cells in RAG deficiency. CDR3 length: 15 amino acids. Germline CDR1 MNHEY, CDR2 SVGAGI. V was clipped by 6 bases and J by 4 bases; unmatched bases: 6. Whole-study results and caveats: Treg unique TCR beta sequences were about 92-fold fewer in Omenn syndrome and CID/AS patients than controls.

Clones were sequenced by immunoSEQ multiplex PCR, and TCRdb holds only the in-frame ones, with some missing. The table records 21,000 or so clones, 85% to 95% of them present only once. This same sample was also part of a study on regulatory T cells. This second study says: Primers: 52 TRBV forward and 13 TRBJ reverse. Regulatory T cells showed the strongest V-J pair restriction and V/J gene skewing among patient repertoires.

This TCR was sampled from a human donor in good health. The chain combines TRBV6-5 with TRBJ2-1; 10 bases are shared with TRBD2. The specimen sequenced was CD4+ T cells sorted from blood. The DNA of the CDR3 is TGTGCCAGCAGGTCAGCGGGGGGGTTGTACAATGAGCAGTTCTTC. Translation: CASRSAGGLYNEQFF.